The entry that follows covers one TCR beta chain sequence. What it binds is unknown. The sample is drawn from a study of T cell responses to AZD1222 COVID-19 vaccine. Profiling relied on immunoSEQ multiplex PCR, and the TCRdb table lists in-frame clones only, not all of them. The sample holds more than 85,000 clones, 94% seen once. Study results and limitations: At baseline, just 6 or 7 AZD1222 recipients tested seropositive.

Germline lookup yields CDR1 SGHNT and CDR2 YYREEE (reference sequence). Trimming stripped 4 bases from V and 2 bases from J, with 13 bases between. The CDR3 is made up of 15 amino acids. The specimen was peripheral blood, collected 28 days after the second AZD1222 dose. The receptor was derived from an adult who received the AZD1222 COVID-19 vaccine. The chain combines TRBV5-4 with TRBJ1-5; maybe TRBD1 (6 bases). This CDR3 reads CASSPGGGGNQPQHF. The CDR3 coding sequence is TGTGCCAGCAGCCCTGGAGGGGGAGGCAATCAGCCCCAGCATTTT.